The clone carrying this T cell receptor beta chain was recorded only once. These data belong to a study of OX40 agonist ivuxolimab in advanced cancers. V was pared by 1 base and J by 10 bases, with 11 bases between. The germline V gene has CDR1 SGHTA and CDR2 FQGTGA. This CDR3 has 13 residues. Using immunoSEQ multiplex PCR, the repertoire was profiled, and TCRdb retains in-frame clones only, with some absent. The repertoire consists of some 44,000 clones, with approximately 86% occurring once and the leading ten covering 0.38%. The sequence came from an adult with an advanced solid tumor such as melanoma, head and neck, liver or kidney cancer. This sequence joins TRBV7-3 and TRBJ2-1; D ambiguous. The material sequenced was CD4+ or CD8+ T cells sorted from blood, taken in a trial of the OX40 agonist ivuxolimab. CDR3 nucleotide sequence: TGTGCCAGCAGCTTAAAGGGTAGCAGAGAGCAGTTCTTC. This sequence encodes CASSLKGSREQFF.